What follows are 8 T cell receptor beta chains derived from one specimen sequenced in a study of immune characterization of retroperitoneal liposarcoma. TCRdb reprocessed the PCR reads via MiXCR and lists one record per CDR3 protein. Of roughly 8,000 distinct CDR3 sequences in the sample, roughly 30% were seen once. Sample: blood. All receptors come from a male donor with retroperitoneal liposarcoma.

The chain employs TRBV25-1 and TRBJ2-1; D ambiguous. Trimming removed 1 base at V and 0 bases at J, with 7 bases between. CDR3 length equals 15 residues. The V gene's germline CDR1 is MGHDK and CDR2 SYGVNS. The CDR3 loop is CASSELKSSYNEQFF. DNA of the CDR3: TGTGCCAGCAGTGAATTAAAGAGCTCCTACAATGAGCAGTTCTTC.

DNA of the CDR3: TGCAGCGTTGCAGGGTATAGCTCCTACGAGCAGTACTTC. Protein sequence: CSVAGYSSYEQYF. This chain joins TRBV29-1 and TRBJ2-7; weak D call: TRBD1 (5 bases). Trimming removed 4 bases from V and 0 bases from J, with 10 bases in between. Germline CDR1 and CDR2: SQVTM and ANQGSEA. This CDR3 comprises 13 residues.

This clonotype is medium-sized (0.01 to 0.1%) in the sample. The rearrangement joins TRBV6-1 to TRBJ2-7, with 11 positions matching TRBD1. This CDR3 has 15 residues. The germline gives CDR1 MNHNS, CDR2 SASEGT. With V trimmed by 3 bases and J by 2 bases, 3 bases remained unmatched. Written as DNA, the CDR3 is TGTGCCAGCAGTGAGGGGGACAGGGGGACCTACGAGCAGTACTTC. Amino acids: CASSEGDRGTYEQYF.

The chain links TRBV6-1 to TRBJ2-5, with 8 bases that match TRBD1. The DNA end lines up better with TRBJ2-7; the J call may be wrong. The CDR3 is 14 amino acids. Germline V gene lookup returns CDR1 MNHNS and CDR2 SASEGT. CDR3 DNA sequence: TGTGCCAGCAGCCGGGACAGGTCATCCTACGAGCAGTACTTC. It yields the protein CASSRDRSSYEQYF.

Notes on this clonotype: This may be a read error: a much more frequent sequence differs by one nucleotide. Written as DNA, the CDR3 is TGTGCCAGCAGTCCCCTGGGAGGGGGCCTATGGATTGAGACCCAGTTCTTC. This gives the protein CASSPLGGGLWIETQFF. The V gene is TRBV27, the J gene TRBJ2-1; D may correspond to TRBD1 or TRBD2 (7 bases each). The germline V gene has CDR1 MNHEY and CDR2 SMNVEV (reference sequence). Trimming cost V 5 bases and J 13 bases, with 30 bases left between them. The CDR3 spans 17 residues.

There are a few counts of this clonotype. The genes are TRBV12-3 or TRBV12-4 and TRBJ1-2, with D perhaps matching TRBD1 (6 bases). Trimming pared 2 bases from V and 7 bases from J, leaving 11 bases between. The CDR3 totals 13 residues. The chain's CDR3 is CASSLRGAVGYTF. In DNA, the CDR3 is TGTGCCAGCAGTTTAAGGGGGGCGGTTGGCTACACCTTC.

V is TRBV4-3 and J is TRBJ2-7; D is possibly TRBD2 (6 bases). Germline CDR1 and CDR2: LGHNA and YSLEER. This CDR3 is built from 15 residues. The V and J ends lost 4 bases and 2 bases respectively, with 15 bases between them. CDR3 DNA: TGCGCCAGCAGCCGGCGGGACTCAGTTCCCTACGAGCAGTACTTC. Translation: CASSRRDSVPYEQYF.

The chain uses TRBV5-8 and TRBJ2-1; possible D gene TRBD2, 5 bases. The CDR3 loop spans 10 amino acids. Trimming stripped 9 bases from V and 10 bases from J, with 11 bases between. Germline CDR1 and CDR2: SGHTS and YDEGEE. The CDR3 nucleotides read TGTGCCATAGCGCGGGCGGAGCAGTTCTTC. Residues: CAIARAEQFF.